This T cell receptor (beta chain) was captured by sequencing in a study of blood T cells in healthy people across ages. Using a J-beta primer mix together with a sample-barcoded 5' primer, a second PCR was run for roughly 7 to 12 cycles. TCRdb independently ran MiXCR on the 5' RACE reads; one entry per CDR3 protein. The profile shows about 1.4 million distinct CDR3 sequences, around 59% of them singletons. About this clonotype itself: Germline and junction disagree at one end, which may indicate a read error.

The CDR3 runs 14 residues. The germline gives CDR1 MNHEY, CDR2 SVGAGI. This rearrangement joins TRBV6-5 to TRBJ1-5; D uncertain. Sequenced sample: blood. The sequence derives from a man between 18 and 29 years old in good health. For the CDR3, the DNA is TGTGCCAGCAGGTACTCGGAGTGGGGTCAGCCCCAGCATTTT. This translates into CASRYSEWGQPQHF.